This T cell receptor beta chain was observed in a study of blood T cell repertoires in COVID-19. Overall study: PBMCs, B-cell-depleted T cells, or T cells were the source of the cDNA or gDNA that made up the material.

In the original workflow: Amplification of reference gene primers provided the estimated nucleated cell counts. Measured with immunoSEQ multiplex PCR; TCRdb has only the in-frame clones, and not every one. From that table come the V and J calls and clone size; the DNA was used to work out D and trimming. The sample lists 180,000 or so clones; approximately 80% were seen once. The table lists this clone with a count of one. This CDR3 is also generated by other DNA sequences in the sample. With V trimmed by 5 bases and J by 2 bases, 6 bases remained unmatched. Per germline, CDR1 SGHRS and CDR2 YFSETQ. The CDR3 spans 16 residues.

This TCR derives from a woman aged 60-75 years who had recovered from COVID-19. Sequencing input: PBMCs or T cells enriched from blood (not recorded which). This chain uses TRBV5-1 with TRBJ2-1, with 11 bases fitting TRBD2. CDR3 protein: CASSSGLAVPYNEQFF. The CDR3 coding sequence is TGCGCCAGCAGTTCGGGACTAGCGGTTCCCTACAATGAGCAGTTCTTC.